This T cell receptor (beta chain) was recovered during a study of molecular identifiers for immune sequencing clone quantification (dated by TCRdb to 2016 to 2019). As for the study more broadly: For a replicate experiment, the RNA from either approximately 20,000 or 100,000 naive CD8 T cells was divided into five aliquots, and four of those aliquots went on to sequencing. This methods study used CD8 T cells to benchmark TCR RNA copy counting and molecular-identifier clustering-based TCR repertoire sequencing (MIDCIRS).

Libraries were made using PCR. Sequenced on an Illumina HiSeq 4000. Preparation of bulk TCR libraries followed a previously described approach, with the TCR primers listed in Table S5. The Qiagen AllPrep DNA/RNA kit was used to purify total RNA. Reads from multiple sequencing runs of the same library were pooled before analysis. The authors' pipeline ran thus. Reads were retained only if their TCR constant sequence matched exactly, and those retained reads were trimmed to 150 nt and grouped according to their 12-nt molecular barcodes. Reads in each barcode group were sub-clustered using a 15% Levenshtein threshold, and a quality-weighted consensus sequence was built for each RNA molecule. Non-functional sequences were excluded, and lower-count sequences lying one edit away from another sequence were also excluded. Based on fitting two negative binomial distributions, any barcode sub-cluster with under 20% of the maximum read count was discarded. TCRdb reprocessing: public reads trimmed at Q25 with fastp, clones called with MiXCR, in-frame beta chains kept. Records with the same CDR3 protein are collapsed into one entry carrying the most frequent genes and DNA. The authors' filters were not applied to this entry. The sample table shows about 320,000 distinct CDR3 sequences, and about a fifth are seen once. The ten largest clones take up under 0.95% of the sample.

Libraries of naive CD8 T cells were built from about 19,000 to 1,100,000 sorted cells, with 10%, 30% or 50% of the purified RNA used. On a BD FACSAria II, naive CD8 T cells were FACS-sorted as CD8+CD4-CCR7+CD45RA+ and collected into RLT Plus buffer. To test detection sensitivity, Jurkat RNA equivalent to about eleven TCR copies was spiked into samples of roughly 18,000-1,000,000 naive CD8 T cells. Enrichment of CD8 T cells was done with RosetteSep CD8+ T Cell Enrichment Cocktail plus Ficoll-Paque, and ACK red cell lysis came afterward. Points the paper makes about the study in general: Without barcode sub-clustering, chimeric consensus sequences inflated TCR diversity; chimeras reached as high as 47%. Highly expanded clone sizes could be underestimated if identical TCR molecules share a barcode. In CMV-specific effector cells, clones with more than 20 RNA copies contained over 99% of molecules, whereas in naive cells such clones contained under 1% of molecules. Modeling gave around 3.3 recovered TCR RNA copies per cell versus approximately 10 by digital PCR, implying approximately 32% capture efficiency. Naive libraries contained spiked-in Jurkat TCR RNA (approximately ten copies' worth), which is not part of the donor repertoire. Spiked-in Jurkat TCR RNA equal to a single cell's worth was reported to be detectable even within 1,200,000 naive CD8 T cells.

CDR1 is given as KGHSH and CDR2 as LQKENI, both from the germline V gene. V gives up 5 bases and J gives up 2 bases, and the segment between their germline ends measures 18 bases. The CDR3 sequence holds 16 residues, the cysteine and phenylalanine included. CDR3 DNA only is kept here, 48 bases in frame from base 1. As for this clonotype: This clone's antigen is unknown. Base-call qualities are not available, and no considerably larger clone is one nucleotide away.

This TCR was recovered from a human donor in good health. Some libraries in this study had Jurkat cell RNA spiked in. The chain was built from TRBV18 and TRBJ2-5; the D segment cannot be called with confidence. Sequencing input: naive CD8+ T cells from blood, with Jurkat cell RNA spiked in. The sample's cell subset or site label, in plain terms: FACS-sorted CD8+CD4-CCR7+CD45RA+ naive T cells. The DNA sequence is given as TGTGCCAGCTCAGAACCCTCAGGACCGTCGCAAGAGACCCAGTACTTC. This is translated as CASSEPSGPSQETQYF. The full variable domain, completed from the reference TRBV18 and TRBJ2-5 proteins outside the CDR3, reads NAGVMQNPRHLVRRRGQEARLRCSPMKGHSHVYWYRQLPEEGLKFMVYLQKENIIDESGMPKERFSAEFPKEGPSILRIQQVVRGDSAAYFCASSEPSGPSQETQYFGPGTRLLVL.